The sequence of this TCR beta chain was determined in a study of graft-versus-host responses after intestinal transplantation (dated by TCRdb to the early 2020s). For context, the study as a whole: The transplants that recipients got were multivisceral, liver-intestinal, or isolated intestinal. To identify alloreactive clones, pre-transplant mixed lymphocyte reaction products were sequenced and compared with unstimulated pre-transplant donor and recipient T cells. Rather than being sequenced by the commercial service, samples from a few later patients were sequenced in-house on an Illumina MiSeq and processed with MiXCR. Donor T cell macrochimerism was defined as a peak of at least 4% donor T cells among recipient peripheral blood mononuclear cells. The cohort enrolled 24 intestinal transplant recipients, one of whom was a retransplant, and a few patients without pretransplant specimens were excluded. All recipients received anti-thymocyte globulin induction followed by maintenance tacrolimus and steroids for roughly three years. Bulk TCR-beta CDR3 sequencing was used to track graft-versus-host and host-versus-graft alloreactive T cell clones in the graft, circulation and bone marrow after intestinal transplantation. Results the study describes overall, beyond this receptor: GvH clones were detected in recipient bone marrow, and some appeared earlier in ileal mucosa or blood, consistent with an intestinal mucosal origin. The relatively low number and heterogeneity of intestinal transplant patients limited the conclusions. In patients with donor T cell macrochimerism, the allografts had high GvH to HvG T cell clonal ratios. Early after transplant, peak levels of circulating GvH clones were found to be associated with declines in HvG clones.

Library construction relied on the immunoSEQ multiplex PCR assay. For most patients, high-throughput TCR-beta CDR3 sequencing of genomic DNA was performed by Adaptive Biotechnologies. On the study's bioinformatics: TCR sequencing data were retrieved from Adaptive's ImmunoSEQ software for 15 to 20 patients, whereas a few other patients were processed with MiXCR and VDJtools. CDR3 nucleotide sequences shared by donor and recipient were removed because the origin of these sequences could not be assigned. Alloreactive clones required at least 2-fold expansion over unstimulated cells and minimum CFSE-low frequency of 0.002% (template counts) or 0.001% (read counts). A clone was considered mappable if detected in the sequenced pre-transplant spleen, lymph node, or MLR CFSE-low populations of the donor or recipient. The cumulative frequency of alloreactive clones was calculated as a percentage of all sequences, weighted by copy number. TCRdb provides this immuneACCESS table in a form limited to in-frame rearrangements. Some clones are lacking; in checked studies, under half of them reflect an unresolved V gene, and why the rest are absent is not known. V and J calls and clone size come straight from that table; D and trimming were deduced from the DNA. The sample includes some 26,000 clones, with roughly 95% observed a single time. Jointly, the top ten make up roughly 0.54% of the sample.

This clone was seen once. Its antigen has not been determined. Qualities for individual bases were not recorded, and no much larger clone is one base off. Blood samples were collected up to 4 times in the first month after transplant and then at least monthly when available. Sequencing was performed on PBMCs, taken 156 days after intestinal transplant. The TCR comes from a human patient who received an intestinal transplant, so some T cells may come from the graft donor.

The CDR3 region reads CSVRELSSTDTQYF. The nucleotides read TGCAGCGTTCGAGAGCTTTCTAGCACAGATACGCAGTATTTT. The chain couples TRBV29-1 to TRBJ2-3, with an unclear D gene assignment. Cut back by 5 bases and 0 bases, the V and J ends lie 12 bases apart. For CDR1 and CDR2, the germline V gene lists SQVTM and ANQGSEA. Its CDR3 holds 14 amino acids, cysteine through phenylalanine. Left in the record is the CDR3 DNA by itself, 42 bases read in frame from the first base.